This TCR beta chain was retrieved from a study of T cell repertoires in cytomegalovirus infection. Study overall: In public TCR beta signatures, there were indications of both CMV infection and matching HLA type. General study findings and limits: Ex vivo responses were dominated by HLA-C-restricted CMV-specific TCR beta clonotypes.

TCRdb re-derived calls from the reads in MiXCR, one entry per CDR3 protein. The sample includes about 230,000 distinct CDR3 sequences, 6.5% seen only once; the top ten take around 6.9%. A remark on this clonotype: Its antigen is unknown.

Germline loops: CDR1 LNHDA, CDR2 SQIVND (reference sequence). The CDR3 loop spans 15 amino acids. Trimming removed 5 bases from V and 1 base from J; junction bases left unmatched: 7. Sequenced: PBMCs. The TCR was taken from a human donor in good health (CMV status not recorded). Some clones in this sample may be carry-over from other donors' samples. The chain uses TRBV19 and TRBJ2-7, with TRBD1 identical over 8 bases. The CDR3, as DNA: TGTGCCAGTAGTTCCACCGGGACAGGTTCCTACGAGCAGTACTTC. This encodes CASSSTGTGSYEQYF.